This TCR beta chain was sequenced for a study of blood T cell repertoires in COVID-19. In the source study's methods: Estimation of nucleated cell counts relied on the amplification of reference gene primers. Generated by immunoSEQ multiplex PCR, the TCRdb table keeps only in-frame clones and is missing some. V, J and clone size are those of that table, while D and trimming were read from the DNA. The table has 350,000 to 500,000 clones, over 75% seen once. Participants spanned ages about 18 to 100 years and resided in about two dozen US areas. The study assigned cohorts using participant-reported clinical history. Unmatched junction bases numbered 2, after V lost 0 bases and J lost 3 bases. Per germline, CDR1 SGHRS and CDR2 YFSETQ. The CDR3 is 14 residues long.

The specimen sequenced was PBMCs or T cells enriched from blood (not recorded which). The source is a woman between 18 and 30 years old who had been exposed to COVID-19. The genes are TRBV5-1 and TRBJ2-7, with 8 bases matching TRBD1. CDR3 nucleotide sequence: TGCGCCAGCAGCTTGGAACAGGGGGTCTACGAGCAGTACTTC. This codes for CASSLEQGVYEQYF.